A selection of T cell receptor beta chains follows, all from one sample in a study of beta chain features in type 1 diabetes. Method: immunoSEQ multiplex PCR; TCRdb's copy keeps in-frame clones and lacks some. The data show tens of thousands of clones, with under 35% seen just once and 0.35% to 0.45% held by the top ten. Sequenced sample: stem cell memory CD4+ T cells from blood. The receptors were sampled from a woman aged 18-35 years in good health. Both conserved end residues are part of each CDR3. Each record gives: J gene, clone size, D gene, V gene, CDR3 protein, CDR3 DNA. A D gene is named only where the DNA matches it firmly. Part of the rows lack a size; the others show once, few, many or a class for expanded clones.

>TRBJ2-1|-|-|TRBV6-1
CASSESREGEQFF
TGTGCCAGCAGTGAATCTCGTGAGGGTGAGCAGTTCTTC
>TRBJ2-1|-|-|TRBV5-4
CASSWPRDSEQFF
TGTGCCAGCAGCTGGCCCAGGGATAGTGAGCAGTTCTTC
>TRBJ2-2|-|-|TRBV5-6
CASSLIRVTGELFF
TGTGCCAGCAGCTTGATCCGGGTCACCGGGGAGCTGTTTTTT
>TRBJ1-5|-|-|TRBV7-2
CASSFGQGLGQPQHF
TGTGCCAGCAGCTTCGGCCAGGGGTTAGGTCAGCCCCAGCATTTT
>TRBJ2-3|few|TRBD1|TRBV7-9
CASGTYRGGTDTQYF
TGTGCCAGCGGTACCTACAGGGGAGGCACAGATACGCAGTATTTT
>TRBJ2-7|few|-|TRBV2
CASSSQIYEQYF
TGTGCCAGCAGTTCACAGATTTACGAGCAGTACTTC
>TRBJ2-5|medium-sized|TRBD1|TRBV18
CASSDREGEETQYF
TGTGCCAGCTCAGACAGGGAAGGGGAAGAGACCCAGTACTTC
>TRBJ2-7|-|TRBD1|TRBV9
CASSVAGQTYEQYF
TGTGCCAGCAGCGTAGCGGGACAGACGTACGAGCAGTACTTC
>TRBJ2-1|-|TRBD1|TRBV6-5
CAISGRQGHEQFF
TGTGCCATCTCCGGTAGACAGGGGCATGAGCAGTTCTTC
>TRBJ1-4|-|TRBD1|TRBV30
CAWSDQGVEKLFF
TGTGCCTGGAGTGACCAGGGGGTAGAAAAACTGTTTTTT
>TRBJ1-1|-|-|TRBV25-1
CASTLGAGTEAFF
TGTGCCAGCACCTTGGGGGCTGGGACTGAAGCTTTCTTT
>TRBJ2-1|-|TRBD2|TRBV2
CASSGLVRNNEQFF
TGTGCCAGCAGCGGACTAGTAAGGAACAATGAGCAGTTCTTC
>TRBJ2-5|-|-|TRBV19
CASSIGPGAVQETQYF
TGTGCCAGTAGTATAGGGCCGGGAGCCGTCCAAGAGACCCAGTACTTC
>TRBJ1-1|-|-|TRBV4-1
CASSQHEQERNTEAFF
TGCGCCAGCAGCCAACACGAACAGGAGCGGAACACTGAAGCTTTCTTT
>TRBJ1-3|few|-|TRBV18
CASSGQGASSGNTIYF
TGTGCCAGCTCAGGACAAGGGGCAAGCTCTGGAAACACCATATATTTT
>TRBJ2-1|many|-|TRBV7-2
CASSLGALGEQFF
TGTGCCAGCAGCTTAGGGGCCCTTGGTGAGCAGTTCTTC
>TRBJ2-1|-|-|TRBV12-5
CASGQGRINEQFF
TGTGCTAGTGGACAGGGGAGGATCAATGAGCAGTTCTTC
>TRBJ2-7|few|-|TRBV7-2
CASSQDQQSKTYEQYF
TGTGCCAGCAGCCAAGATCAACAGAGTAAGACCTACGAGCAGTACTTC
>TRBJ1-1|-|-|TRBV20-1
CSATLATEAFF
TGCAGTGCTACCTTAGCCACTGAAGCTTTCTTT
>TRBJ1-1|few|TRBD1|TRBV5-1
CASSLGQGKAFF
TGCGCCAGCAGCTTGGGACAGGGGAAGGCTTTCTTT
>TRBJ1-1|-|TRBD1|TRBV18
CASSPPTGGRNTEAFF
TGTGCCAGCTCACCACCCACAGGGGGCCGGAACACTGAAGCTTTCTTT
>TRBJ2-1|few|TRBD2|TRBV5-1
CASSRTSGFYNEQFF
TGCGCCAGCAGCCGAACTAGCGGTTTCTACAATGAGCAGTTCTTC
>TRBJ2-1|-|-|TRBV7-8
CASSFESVRQKQFF
TGTGCCAGCAGCTTTGAGTCGGTAAGACAAAAGCAGTTCTTC
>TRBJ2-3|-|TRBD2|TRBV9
CASSPGTSGASTDTQYF
TGTGCCAGCAGCCCCGGGACTAGCGGAGCTAGCACAGATACGCAGTATTTT
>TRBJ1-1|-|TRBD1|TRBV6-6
CASRIGQGGTEAFF
TGTGCCAGCAGGATAGGACAGGGTGGGACTGAAGCTTTCTTT
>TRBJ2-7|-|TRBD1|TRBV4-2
CASSQGQGAEEQYF
TGTGCCAGCAGCCAAGGACAGGGGGCAGAAGAGCAGTACTTC
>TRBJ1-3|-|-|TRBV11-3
CASSLIRASGNTIYF
TGTGCCAGCAGCTTAATCAGGGCCTCTGGAAACACCATATATTTT
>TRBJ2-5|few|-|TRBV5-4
CASSLRIGGGGWETQYF
TGTGCCAGCAGCTTGAGGATTGGAGGGGGCGGTTGGGAGACCCAGTACTTC
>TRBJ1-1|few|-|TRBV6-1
CASSDGGVGNTEAFF
TGTGCCAGCAGTGACGGGGGGGTCGGGAACACTGAAGCTTTCTTT